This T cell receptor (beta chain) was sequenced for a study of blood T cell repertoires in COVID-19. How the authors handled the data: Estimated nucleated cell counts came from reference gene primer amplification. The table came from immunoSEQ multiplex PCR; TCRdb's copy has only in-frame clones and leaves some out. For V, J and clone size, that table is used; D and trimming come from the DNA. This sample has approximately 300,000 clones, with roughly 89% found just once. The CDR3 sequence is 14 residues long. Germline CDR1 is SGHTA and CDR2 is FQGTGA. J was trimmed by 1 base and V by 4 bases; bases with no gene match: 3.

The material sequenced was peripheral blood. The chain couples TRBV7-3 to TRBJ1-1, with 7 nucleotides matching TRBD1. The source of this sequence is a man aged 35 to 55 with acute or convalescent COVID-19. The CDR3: CASSSGQPNTEAFF. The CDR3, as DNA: TGTGCCAGCAGCTCGGGACAGCCGAACACTGAAGCTTTCTTT.